The 17 T cell receptor beta chains below come from one sample, sequenced in a study of blood T cell repertoires in COVID-19. TCRdb keeps only in-frame clones here, not all; method: immunoSEQ multiplex PCR. The sample has roughly 47,000 clones, around 85% seen once. Input material: peripheral blood. These receptors were collected from a woman aged 80 or over with COVID-19, enrolled during active disease.

The chain is built from TRBV6-6 and TRBJ2-7; TRBD1 matches at 11 bases. Per germline, CDR1 MNHNY and CDR2 SVGAGI (reference sequence). J was trimmed by 0 bases and V by 7 bases; bases with no gene match: 5. This CDR3 has 15 residues. The CDR3 DNA reads TGTGCCAGCACGTTAGGACAGGGGGCCTCCTACGAGCAGTACTTC. This translates into CASTLGQGASYEQYF.

This chain uses TRBV5-1 with TRBJ1-2; D might be TRBD1 (5 bases). Germline V gives CDR1 SGHRS, CDR2 YFSETQ. Trimming left V 0 bases short and J 4 bases short, with 7 bases between. This CDR3 has 13 residues. CDR3 DNA: TGCGCCAGCAGCTTGGAAGGGGCCTATGGCTACACCTTC. This encodes CASSLEGAYGYTF.

This chain uses TRBV5-8 with TRBJ2-5; D perhaps matches TRBD2 (6 bases). Trimming cost V 4 bases and J 1 base, with 20 bases left between them. The CDR3 spans 17 residues. Germline V gene lookup returns CDR1 SGHTS and CDR2 YDEGEE. In DNA, the CDR3 is TGTGCCAGCAGCCTCTGGCACGGGAGTCTGGTCCAAGAGACCCAGTACTTC. Encoded protein: CASSLWHGSLVQETQYF.

The chain carries TRBV6-2 or TRBV6-3 and TRBJ2-7; 10 nucleotides match TRBD1. The CDR3 has 16 residues. Losses at the gene ends were 2 bases for V and 2 bases for J; bases not matched to a gene: 6. CDR1 and CDR2 (germline): MNHEY, SVGEGT. CDR3 sequence (DNA): TGTGCCAGCAGTTACGCCCGGGACAGGGGAACCTACGAGCAGTACTTC. Protein: CASSYARDRGTYEQYF.

This chain uses TRBV7-8 with TRBJ2-6; 8 bases agree with TRBD1. CDR1 and CDR2 from the germline V gene are SGHVS and FQNEAQ. The CDR3 is made up of 18 amino acids. V trimming: 5 bases; J trimming: 2 bases; junction bases outside the gene matches: 11. CDR3 nucleotides: TGTGCCAGCAGCCCCGGACAGGGCCGTCGGCCTGGGGCCAACGTCCTGACTTTC. Translation: CASSPGQGRRPGANVLTF.

The rearrangement joins TRBV29-1 to TRBJ2-2; D may be TRBD1 (5 bases). Trimming removed 5 bases at V and 3 bases at J, with 19 bases between. The CDR3 consists of 16 residues. Germline-derived CDR1 and CDR2 are SQVTM and ANQGSEA. Here the CDR3 reads CSVPAPGQGHTGELFF. Here the CDR3 DNA reads TGCAGCGTTCCTGCACCCGGACAAGGGCACACCGGGGAGCTGTTTTTT.

This clone appeared many times. CDR3 nucleotides: TGTGCCAGCAGTCCGAGCACAGGGTTCAATGAGCAGTTCTTC. Its protein product is CASSPSTGFNEQFF. V and J are TRBV27 and TRBJ2-1; a possible D gene is TRBD1 (6 bases). Trimming left V 5 bases short and J 6 bases short, with 14 bases between. The CDR3 totals 14 residues. Per germline, CDR1 MNHEY and CDR2 SMNVEV (reference sequence).

The chain has TRBV29-1 and TRBJ1-3, with 8 bases identical to TRBD1. The CDR3 spans 14 residues. The V segment lost 7 bases and the J segment 0 bases; nucleotides outside the gene matches: 5. Germline loops: CDR1 SQVTM, CDR2 ANQGSEA. This CDR3 reads CSAGTGSSGNTIYF. CDR3 sequence (DNA): TGCAGCGCGGGGACAGGCTCCTCTGGAAACACCATATATTTT.

This rearrangement joins TRBV19 to TRBJ1-3; possibly TRBD1 for D (6 bases). V was shortened by 6 bases and J by 0 bases, with 9 bases between the two germline ends. In germline, CDR1 is LNHDA, CDR2 SQIVND (reference sequence). The CDR3 extends over 14 amino acids. The DNA of the CDR3 is TGTGCCAGTAGACAGGGATACTCTGGAAACACCATATATTTT. Protein: CASRQGYSGNTIYF.

The chain combines TRBV7-8 with TRBJ2-2, with D perhaps TRBD2 (5 bases). V lost 6 bases and J lost 6, with 11 bases in between. Germline CDR1 SGHVS, CDR2 FQNEAQ. The CDR3 consists of 13 residues. The chain's CDR3 is CASREELAGELFF. For the CDR3, the DNA is TGTGCCAGCAGGGAGGAGCTGGCCGGGGAGCTGTTTTTT.

V and J are TRBV6-1 and TRBJ1-4; D is undetermined. Germline V gene lookup returns CDR1 MNHNS and CDR2 SASEGT. Trimming left V 1 base short and J 7 bases short, with 10 bases between. The CDR3 is made up of 14 amino acids. CDR3 in amino acids: CASSEGGKGEKLFF. CDR3 nucleotide sequence: TGTGCCAGCAGTGAAGGCGGGAAAGGTGAAAAACTGTTTTTT.

This clone was recorded once. The chain employs TRBV7-9 and TRBJ2-3; 7 bases map to TRBD2. The CDR3 length is 17 residues. Trimming cost V 5 bases and J 0 bases; bases outside gene matches: 11. Germline CDR1 is SEHNR and CDR2 is FQNEAQ (reference sequence). CDR3 sequence: CASSPPPGGPSTDTQYF. CDR3 coding DNA: TGTGCCAGCAGCCCCCCCCCGGGGGGACCTAGCACAGATACGCAGTATTTT.

The V call is TRBV5-6, the J call TRBJ2-3; 12 nucleotides line up with TRBD1. CDR1 and CDR2 from the germline V gene are SGHDT and YYEEEE. This CDR3 comprises 15 residues. V shed 4 bases and J 3 bases; nucleotides not matched to a gene: 3. CDR3 in DNA: TGTGCCAGCAGCACGGGACAGGGGGCAACAGATACGCAGTATTTT. Residues: CASSTGQGATDTQYF.

This sequence joins TRBV9 and TRBJ1-1, with no clear D. The CDR3 totals 14 residues. In germline, CDR1 is SGDLS, CDR2 YYNGEE. V lost 3 bases and J 5 bases, leaving 14 bases between the germline ends. As DNA, the CDR3 is TGTGCCAGCAGCGCCGGGATTCGGGAGACTGAAGCTTTCTTT. Its protein product is CASSAGIRETEAFF.

The chain combines TRBV4-1 with TRBJ2-1, with 8 bases identical to TRBD2. Germline CDR1 reads MGHRA; CDR2 reads YSYEKL. The CDR3 totals 16 residues. J gave up 0 bases and V 3 bases, and 4 bases lay outside the gene matches. The CDR3 spells CASSQLAGNSYNEQFF. The CDR3 region has the DNA TGCGCCAGCAGCCAGTTAGCGGGGAACTCCTACAATGAGCAGTTCTTC.

The V gene is TRBV5-4, the J gene TRBJ2-3; 9 bases are a match to TRBD1. Unmatched junction bases numbered 4, after V lost 1 base and J lost 4 bases. Germline V gene data show CDR1 as SGHNT and CDR2 as YYREEE (reference sequence). The CDR3 contains 15 residues. CDR3 nucleotide sequence: TGTGCCAGCAGCTTGCGGGACAGGGTACCAGATACGCAGTATTTT. Its protein product is CASSLRDRVPDTQYF.

The chain recombines TRBV20-1 with TRBJ2-3, with TRBD2 as a possible D gene (7 bases). CDR3 length: 11 amino acids. Per germline, CDR1 DFQATT and CDR2 SNEGSKA (reference sequence). Trimming left V 5 bases short and J 6 bases short, with 9 bases between. CDR3 nucleotide sequence: TGCAGTGCTGGGGGGGCTGATACGCAGTATTTT. Its translation: CSAGGADTQYF.